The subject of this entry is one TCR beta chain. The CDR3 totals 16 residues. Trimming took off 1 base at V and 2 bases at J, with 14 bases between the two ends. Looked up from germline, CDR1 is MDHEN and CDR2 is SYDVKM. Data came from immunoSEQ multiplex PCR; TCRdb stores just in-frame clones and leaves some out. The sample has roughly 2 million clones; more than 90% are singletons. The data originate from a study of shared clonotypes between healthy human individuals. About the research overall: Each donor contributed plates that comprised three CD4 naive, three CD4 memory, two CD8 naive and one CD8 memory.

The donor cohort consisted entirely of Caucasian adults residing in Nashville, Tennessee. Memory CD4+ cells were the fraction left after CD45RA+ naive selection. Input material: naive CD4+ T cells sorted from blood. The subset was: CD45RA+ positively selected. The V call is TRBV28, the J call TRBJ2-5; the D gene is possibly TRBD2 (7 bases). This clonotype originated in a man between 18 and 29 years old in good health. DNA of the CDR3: TGTGCCAGCAGTTTATACGGGGGGCTGGGGCAAGAGACCCAGTACTTC. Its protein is CASSLYGGLGQETQYF. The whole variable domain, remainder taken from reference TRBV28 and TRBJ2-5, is DVKVTQSSRYLVKRTGEKVFLECVQDMDHENMFWYRQDPGLGLRLIYFSYDVKMKEKGDIPEGYSVSREKKERFSLILESASTNQTSMYLCASSLYGGLGQETQYFGPGTRLLVL.